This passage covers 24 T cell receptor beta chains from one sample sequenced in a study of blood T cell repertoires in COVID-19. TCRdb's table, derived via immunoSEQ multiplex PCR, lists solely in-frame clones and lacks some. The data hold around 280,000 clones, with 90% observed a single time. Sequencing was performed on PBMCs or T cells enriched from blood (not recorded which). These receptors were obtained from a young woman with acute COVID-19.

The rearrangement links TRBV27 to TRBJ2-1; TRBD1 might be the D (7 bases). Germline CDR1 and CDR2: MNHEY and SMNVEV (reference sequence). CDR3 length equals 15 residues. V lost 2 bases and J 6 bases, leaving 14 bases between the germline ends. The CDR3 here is CASSLTAGGSNEQFF. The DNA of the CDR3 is TGTGCCAGCAGTTTAACGGCAGGGGGGTCCAATGAGCAGTTCTTC.

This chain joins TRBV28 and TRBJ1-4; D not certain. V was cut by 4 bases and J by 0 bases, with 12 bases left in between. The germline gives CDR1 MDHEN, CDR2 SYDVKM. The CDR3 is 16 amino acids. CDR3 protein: CASSSRRSATNEKLFF. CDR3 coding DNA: TGTGCCAGCAGTTCCCGTCGGAGCGCAACTAATGAAAAACTGTTTTTT.

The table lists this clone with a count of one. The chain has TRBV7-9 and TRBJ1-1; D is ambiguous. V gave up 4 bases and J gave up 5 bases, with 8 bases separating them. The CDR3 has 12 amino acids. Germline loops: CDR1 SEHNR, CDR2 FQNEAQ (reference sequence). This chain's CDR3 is CASSSPGTEAFF. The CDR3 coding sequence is TGTGCCAGCAGCTCCCCAGGAACTGAAGCTTTCTTT.

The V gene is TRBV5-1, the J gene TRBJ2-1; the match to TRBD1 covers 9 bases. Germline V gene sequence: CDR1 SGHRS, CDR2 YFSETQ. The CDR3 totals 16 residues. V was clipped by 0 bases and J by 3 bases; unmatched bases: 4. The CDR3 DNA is TGCGCCAGCAGCTTGGGCGGGGGACAGGGCTACAATGAGCAGTTCTTC. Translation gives CASSLGGGQGYNEQFF.

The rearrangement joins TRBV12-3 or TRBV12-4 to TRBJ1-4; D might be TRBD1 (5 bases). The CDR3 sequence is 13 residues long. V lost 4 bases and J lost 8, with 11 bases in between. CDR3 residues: CASSWGGNEKLFF. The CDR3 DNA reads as TGTGCCAGCAGTTGGGGGGGGAACGAAAAACTGTTTTTT.

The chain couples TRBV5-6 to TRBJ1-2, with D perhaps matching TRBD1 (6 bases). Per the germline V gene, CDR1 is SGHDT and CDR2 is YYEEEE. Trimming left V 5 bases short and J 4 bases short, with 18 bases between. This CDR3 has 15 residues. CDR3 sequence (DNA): TGTGCCAGCAGATCCACAGGGTTCCTGGTCTATGGCTACACCTTC. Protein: CASRSTGFLVYGYTF.

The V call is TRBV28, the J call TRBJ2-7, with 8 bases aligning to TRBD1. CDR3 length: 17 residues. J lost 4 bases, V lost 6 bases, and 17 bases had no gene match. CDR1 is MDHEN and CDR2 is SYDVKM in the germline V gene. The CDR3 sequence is CASRPRLDRVRGYEQYF. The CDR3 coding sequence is TGTGCCAGCAGGCCCCGCCTGGACAGGGTTCGGGGATACGAGCAGTACTTC.

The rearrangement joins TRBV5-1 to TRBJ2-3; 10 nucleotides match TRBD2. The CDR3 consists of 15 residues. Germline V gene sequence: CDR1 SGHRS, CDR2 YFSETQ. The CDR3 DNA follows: TGCGCGAGTAGGAGCTCGACTAGCGGGACAGATACGCAGTATTTT. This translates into CASRSSTSGTDTQYF.

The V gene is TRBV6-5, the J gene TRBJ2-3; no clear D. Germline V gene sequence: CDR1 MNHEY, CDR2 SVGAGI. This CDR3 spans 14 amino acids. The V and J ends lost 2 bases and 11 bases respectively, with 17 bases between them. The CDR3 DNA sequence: TGTGCCAGCAGTTACGACGACAAAGCCCGCGAGCAGTATTTT. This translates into CASSYDDKAREQYF.

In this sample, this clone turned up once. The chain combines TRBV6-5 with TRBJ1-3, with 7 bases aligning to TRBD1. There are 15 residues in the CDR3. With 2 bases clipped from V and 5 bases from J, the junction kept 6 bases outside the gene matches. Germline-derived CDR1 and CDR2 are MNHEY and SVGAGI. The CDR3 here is CASSYRGQPRNTIYF. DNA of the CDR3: TGTGCCAGCAGTTACCGGGGACAGCCGAGAAACACCATATATTTT.

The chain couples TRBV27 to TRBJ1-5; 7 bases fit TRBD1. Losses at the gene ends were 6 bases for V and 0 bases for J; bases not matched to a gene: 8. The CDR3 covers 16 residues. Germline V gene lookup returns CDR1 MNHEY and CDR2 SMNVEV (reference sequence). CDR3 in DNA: TGTGCCAGCAGCGTTTCAGGGGGAGTTAGCAATCAGCCCCAGCATTTT. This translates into CASSVSGGVSNQPQHF.

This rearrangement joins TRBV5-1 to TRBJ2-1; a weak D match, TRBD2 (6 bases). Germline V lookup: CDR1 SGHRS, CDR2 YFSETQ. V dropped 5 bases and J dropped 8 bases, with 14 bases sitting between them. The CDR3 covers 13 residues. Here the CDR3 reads CASRGGPLDEQFF. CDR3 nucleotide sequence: TGCGCCAGCAGGGGGGGTCCGCTCGATGAGCAGTTCTTC. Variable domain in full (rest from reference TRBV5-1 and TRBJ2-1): KAGVTQTPRYLIKTRGQQVTLSCSPISGHRSVSWYQQTPGQGLQFLFEYFSETQRNKGNFPGRFSGRQFSNSRSEMNVSTLELGDSALYLCASRGGPLDEQFFGPGTRLTVL.

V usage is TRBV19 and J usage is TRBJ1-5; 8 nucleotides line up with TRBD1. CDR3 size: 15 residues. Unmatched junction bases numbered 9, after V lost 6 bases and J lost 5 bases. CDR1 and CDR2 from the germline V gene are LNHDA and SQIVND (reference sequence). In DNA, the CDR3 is TGTGCCAGTAGGAACGGACAGGGCGGAGATCAGCCCCAGCATTTT. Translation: CASRNGQGGDQPQHF.

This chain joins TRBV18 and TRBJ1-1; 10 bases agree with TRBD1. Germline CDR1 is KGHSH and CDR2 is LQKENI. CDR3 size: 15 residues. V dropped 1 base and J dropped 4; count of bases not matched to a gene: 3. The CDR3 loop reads CASSPQDRGTTEAFF. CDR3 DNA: TGTGCCAGCTCACCACAGGACAGGGGGACCACTGAAGCTTTCTTT.

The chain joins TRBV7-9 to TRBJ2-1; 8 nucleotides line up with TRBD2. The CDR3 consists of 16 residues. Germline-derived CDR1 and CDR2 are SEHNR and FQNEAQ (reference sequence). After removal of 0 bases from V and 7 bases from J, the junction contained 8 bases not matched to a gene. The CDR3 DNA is TGTGCCAGCAGCTTAGCTCCTGCGGGAGGACAGAATGAGCAGTTCTTC. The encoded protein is CASSLAPAGGQNEQFF.

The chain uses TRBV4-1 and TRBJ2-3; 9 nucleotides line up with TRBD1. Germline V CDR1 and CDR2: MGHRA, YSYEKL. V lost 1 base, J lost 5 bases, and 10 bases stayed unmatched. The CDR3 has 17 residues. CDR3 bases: TGCGCCAGCAGCCAAGGTTCGGGACAGGGAATGGGAGATACGCAGTATTTT. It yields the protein CASSQGSGQGMGDTQYF.

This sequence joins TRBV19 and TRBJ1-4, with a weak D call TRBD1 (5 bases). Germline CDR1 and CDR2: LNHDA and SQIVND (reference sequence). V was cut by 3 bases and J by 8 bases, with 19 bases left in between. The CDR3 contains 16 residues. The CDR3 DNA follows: TGTGCCAGTAGTATTGGACATCAGGTTAGGAACGAAAAACTGTTTTTT. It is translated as CASSIGHQVRNEKLFF.

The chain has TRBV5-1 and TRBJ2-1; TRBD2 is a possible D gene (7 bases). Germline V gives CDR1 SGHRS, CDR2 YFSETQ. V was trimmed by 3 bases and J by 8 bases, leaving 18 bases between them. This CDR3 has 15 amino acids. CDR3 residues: CASSWRGDYFDEQFF. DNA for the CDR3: TGCGCCAGCAGCTGGAGGGGGGACTACTTCGATGAGCAGTTCTTC.

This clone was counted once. CDR3 nucleotides: TGCGCCAGCAGCCCAAACCTCTACGAGAACACTGAAGCTTTCTTT. Its protein is CASSPNLYENTEAFF. V gene TRBV4-1 combines with J gene TRBJ1-1; D is ambiguous. From germline, CDR1 is MGHRA and CDR2 YSYEKL. The CDR3 consists of 15 residues. Trimming cost V 4 bases and J 1 base, with 13 bases left between them.

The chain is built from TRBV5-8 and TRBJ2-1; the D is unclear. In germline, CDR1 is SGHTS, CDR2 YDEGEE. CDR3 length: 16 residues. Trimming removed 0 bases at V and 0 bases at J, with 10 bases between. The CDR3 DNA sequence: TGTGCCAGCAGCTTGGGTGGGTCGGGCTCCTACAATGAGCAGTTCTTC. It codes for CASSLGGSGSYNEQFF. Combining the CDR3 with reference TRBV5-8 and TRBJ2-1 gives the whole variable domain EAGVTQSPTHLIKTRGQQATLRCSPISGHTSVYWYQQALGLGLQFLLWYDEGEERNRGNFPPRFSGRQFPNYSSELNVNALELEDSALYLCASSLGGSGSYNEQFFGPGTRLTVL.

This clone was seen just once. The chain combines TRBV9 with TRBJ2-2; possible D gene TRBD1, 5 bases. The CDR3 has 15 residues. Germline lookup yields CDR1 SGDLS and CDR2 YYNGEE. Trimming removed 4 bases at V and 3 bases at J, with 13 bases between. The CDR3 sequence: CASSPIDRYTGELFF. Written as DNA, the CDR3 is TGTGCCAGCAGCCCTATTGACAGATACACCGGGGAGCTGTTTTTT.

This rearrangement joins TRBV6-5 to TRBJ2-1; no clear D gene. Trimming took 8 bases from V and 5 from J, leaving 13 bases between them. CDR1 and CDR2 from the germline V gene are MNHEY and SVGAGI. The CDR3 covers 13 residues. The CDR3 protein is CASRWAGHNEQFF. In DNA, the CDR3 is TGTGCCAGCCGGTGGGCAGGCCACAATGAGCAGTTCTTC.

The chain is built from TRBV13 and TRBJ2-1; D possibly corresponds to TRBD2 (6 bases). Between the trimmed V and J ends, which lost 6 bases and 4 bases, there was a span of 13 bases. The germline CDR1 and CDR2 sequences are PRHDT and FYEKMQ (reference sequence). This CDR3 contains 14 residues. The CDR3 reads CASSTDSGYNEQFF. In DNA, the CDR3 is TGTGCCAGCAGTACCGATAGCGGATACAATGAGCAGTTCTTC.

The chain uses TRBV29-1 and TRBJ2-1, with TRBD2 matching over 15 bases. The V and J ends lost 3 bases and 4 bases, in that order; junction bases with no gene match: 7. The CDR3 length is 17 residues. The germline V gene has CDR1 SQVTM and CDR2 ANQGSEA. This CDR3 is CSVDRTSGRAGYNEQFF. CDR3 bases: TGCAGCGTTGACAGGACTAGCGGGAGGGCGGGGTACAATGAGCAGTTCTTC.